This T cell receptor beta chain was found in a study of T cells in Graves' hyperthyroidism and ophthalmopathy. About the research overall: Before any treatment, at initial diagnosis, peripheral blood was collected.

Amplified TCR beta CDR3 regions derived from RNA transcripts. Primed by the HTBI set, a first-round RT-PCR was run on the TCR CDR3. Via MiXCR, TCRdb re-called the multiplex PCR reads, giving one row per CDR3 protein. The table lists nearly 600,000 distinct CDR3 sequences, about 14% of them singletons. Using over 8.5 ml of fresh peripheral blood, PBMCs were prepared. Germline V gene sequence: CDR1 LNHDA, CDR2 SQIVND (reference sequence). V lost 11 bases, J lost 0 bases, and 17 bases lay in between. This CDR3 contains 15 residues. Overall study results and limits: Most expanded thyroid clonotypes above 0.001 recurred in blood.

In this sample, this clonotype turned up a few times. Its target is not known. This chain connects TRBV19 to TRBJ2-1; D tentatively fits TRBD1 or TRBD2 (5 bases each). The sequencing sample was made of blood. The TCR was taken from a woman under 30 with Graves' ophthalmopathy. DNA of the CDR3: TGTGCCTCCCAATCCGGGGCTAACTCCTACAATGAGCAGTTCTTC. As protein: CASQSGANSYNEQFF.